This T cell receptor (beta chain) was captured in a study of control samples from healthy donors and cancer patients. V lost 5 bases to trimming and J lost 4 bases, with 5 bases between them. Germline assignment: CDR1 MNHNY and CDR2 SVGAGI (reference sequence). The CDR3 is 11 amino acids. Some clones are missing from TCRdb's copy, which holds only in-frame ones; the method was immunoSEQ multiplex PCR. This table has around 90,000 clones, approximately 86% appearing once. Input material: blood. This clonotype originated in a man aged 30 to 45 in good health. This chain uses TRBV6-6 with TRBJ1-1; D not certain. CDR3 DNA sequence: TGTGCCAGCAGTGAGGGCACTGAAGCTTTCTTT. It translates to CASSEGTEAFF.